This T cell receptor beta chain was recorded in a study of spatial heterogeneity in lung cancer. At the level of the study: Raw reads contained each unique TCR and UMI combination more than ten times on average. Study-wide results and limits: In blood, ubiquitous expanded tumor TCRs appeared more at resection than follow-up.

Noted time point: sample taken at primary tumor resection. Whole RNA came from tumor, nontumor lung or frozen PBMC and was sequenced without being sorted. Patients with untreated early-stage non-small cell lung cancer, numbering 72, were the donors. There are a few counts of this clonotype. Its matching antigen is unknown. Every cDNA TCR molecule received its own unique molecular identifier. MiXCR, applied by TCRdb to the 5' RACE reads, yields one record per CDR3 protein. The table shows 40,000 to 45,000 distinct CDR3 sequences, with approximately 7% occurring only once. In germline, CDR1 is SGHTA, CDR2 FQGNSA. The ends were cut back, 1 base at V and 3 bases at J, with 14 bases in the middle. The CDR3 contains 16 residues.

Sequencing was performed on PBMCs, taken at surgery. The chain has TRBV7-2 and TRBJ2-3, with no clear D. The TCR originated in a female donor with early-stage non-small cell lung cancer. CDR3: CASSLGGRSTTDTQYF. CDR3 DNA: TGTGCCAGCAGCTTAGGGGGTCGGAGTACAACAGATACGCAGTATTTT.